This TCR beta chain derives from a study of T-cell reconstitution after alpha-beta-depleted transplantation in children. Per germline, CDR1 LGHDT and CDR2 YNNKEL (reference sequence). V lost 1 base to trimming and J lost 7 bases, with 11 bases between them. The CDR3 runs 13 residues. It was with unique molecular identifiers that the TCRbeta library was prepared. TCRdb passed the PCR reads through MiXCR, listing each CDR3 protein once. The sample has hundreds of thousands of distinct CDR3 sequences, 6.5% to 10% seen once. This clonotype has at least ten counts. The TCR comes from a male patient younger than 18 who had a stem cell transplant for acute lymphoblastic leukemia, so the T cells may come from the graft donor. J is TRBJ2-7 and V is TRBV3-1; D ambiguous. The sample was PBMCs, mostly from graft donor cells, taken 180 days after TCRalphabeta/CD19-depleted stem cell transplant. This chain's CDR3 is CASSQGPRGEQYF. DNA for the CDR3: TGTGCCAGCAGCCAAGGGCCGCGTGGGGAGCAGTACTTC.